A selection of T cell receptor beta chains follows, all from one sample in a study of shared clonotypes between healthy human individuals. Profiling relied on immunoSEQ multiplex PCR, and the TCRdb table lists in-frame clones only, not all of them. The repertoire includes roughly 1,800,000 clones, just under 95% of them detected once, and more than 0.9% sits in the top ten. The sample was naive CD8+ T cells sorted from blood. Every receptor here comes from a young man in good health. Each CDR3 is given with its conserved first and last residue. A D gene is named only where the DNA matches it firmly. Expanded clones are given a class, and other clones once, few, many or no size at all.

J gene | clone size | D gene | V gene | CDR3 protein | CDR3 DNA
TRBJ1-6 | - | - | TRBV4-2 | CASSQVETGSSPLHF | TGTGCCAGCAGCCAAGTGGAAACAGGCAGTTCACCCCTCCACTTT
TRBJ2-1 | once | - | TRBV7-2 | CASSLIQGHIEQFF | TGTGCCAGCAGCTTAATCCAGGGTCATATAGAGCAGTTCTTC
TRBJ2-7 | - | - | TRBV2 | CASRFSGYEQYF | TGTGCCAGCAGGTTCTCGGGCTACGAGCAGTACTTC
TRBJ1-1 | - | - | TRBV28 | CASSSKHRDQRWQAFF | TGTGCCAGCAGCTCAAAACACAGGGACCAGAGATGGCAAGCTTTCTTT
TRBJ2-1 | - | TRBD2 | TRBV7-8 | CASSSPLAGGPVEQFF | TGTGCCAGCAGCTCCCCCCTAGCGGGAGGGCCGGTTGAGCAGTTCTTC
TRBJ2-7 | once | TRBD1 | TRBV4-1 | CASSRGQGAVIEQYF | TGCGCCAGCAGCCGGGGACAGGGGGCGGTTATTGAGCAGTACTTC
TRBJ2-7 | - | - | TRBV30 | CAWGSGLYEQYF | TGTGCCTGGGGCAGCGGCCTCTACGAGCAGTACTTC
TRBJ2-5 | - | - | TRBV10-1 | CASSTGRAQETQYF | TGCGCCAGCAGTACCGGCAGGGCTCAAGAGACCCAGTACTTC
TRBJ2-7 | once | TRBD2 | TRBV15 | CATSPTLAGGLYEQYF | TGTGCCACCAGCCCCACCCTAGCGGGGGGACTGTACGAGCAGTACTTC
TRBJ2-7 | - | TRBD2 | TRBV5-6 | CASSPGGTTYEQYF | TGTGCCAGCAGCCCGGGGGGGACAACCTACGAGCAGTACTTC
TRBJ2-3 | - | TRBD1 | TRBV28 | CASSVQGTSTDTQYF | TGTGCCAGCAGCGTACAGGGGACCAGCACAGATACGCAGTATTTT
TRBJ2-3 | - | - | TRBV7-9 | CASSSSEGESDTQYF | TGTGCCAGCAGCTCTAGCGAGGGGGAGTCCGATACGCAGTATTTT
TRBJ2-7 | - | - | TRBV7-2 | CASSLASVSYEQYF | TGTGCCAGCAGCTTAGCTTCAGTCAGCTACGAGCAGTACTTC
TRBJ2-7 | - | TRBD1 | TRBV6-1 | CASTLRTGGYEQYF | TGTGCCAGCACCCTTAGGACAGGGGGCTACGAGCAGTACTTC
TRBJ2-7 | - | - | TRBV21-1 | CASSHRQGTLRGQYF | TGTGCCAGCAGCCACAGACAGGGGACTCTACGAGGGCAGTACTTC
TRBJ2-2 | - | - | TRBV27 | CASSLDSGGELFF | TGTGCCAGCAGCCTCGACAGTGGCGGGGAGCTGTTTTTT
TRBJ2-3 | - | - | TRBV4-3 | CASSQGASGTDTQYF | TGCGCCAGCAGCCAAGGGGCGTCGGGCACAGATACGCAGTATTTT
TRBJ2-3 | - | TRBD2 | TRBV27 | CASANGASGGLDTQYF | TGTGCCAGCGCGAACGGGGCTAGCGGGGGTTTAGATACGCAGTATTTT
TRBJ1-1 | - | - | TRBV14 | CASSQELSTEAFF | TGTGCCAGCAGCCAAGAATTATCGACTGAAGCTTTCTTT
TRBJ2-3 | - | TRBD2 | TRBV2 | CASSGSSGRYADTQYF | TGTGCCAGCAGTGGTTCGAGCGGGAGATACGCAGATACGCAGTATTTT
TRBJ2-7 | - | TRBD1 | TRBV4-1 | CASSQVTGVYEQYF | TGCGCCAGCAGCCAGGTGACAGGGGTCTACGAGCAGTACTTC
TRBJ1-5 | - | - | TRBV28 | CASSPVRAGGNQPQHF | TGTGCCAGCAGTCCAGTTAGGGCAGGAGGCAATCAGCCCCAGCATTTT
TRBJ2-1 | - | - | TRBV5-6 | CASSFSGWTYNEQFF | TGTGCCAGCAGCTTCTCGGGATGGACCTACAATGAGCAGTTCTTC
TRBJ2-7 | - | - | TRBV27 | CASTQVGAPHEQYF | TGTGCCAGCACACAAGTAGGGGCCCCCCACGAGCAGTACTTC
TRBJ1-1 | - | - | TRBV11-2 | CAILKQGEAFF | TGTGCCATCCTCAAACAGGGTGAAGCTTTCTTT
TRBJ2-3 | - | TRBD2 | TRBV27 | CASSLSPLAGGVGSAQYF | TGTGCCAGCAGTTTATCCCCCCTAGCGGGAGGTGTCGGCTCTGCGCAGTATTTT
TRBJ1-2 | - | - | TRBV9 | CASSVGDGSYGYTF | TGTGCCAGCAGCGTGGGCGACGGCTCCTATGGCTACACCTTC
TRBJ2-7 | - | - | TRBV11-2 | CASSLAGTYEQYF | TGTGCCAGCAGCTTAGCCGGAACCTACGAGCAGTACTTC